Listed below are T cell receptor beta chains from one sample, sequenced in a study of CD8 T cells in ankylosing spondylitis. TCRdb re-derived calls from the 5' RACE reads in MiXCR, one entry per CDR3 protein. The data hold approximately 100,000 distinct CDR3 sequences, with roughly 8% observed a single time. The sequencing input was blood, either unsorted or a sorted T cell fraction (not recorded which). The receptors originated from a male donor with ankylosing spondylitis or in good health (not recorded which). Each CDR3 is given with its conserved first and last residue. A D gene is named only where the DNA matches it firmly. Rows may omit the clone size; those that give it use once, few, many or a size class.

CDR3 protein	CDR3 DNA	J gene	V gene	clone size	D gene
CSARGAAKGENEQYF	TGCAGTGCTAGAGGGGCCGCAAAGGGGGAAAACGAGCAGTACTTC	TRBJ2-7	TRBV20-1	many	-
CASSEALLWVNQPQHF	TGTGCCAGCAGTGAAGCGCTTCTCTGGGTTAACCAGCCCCAGCATTTT	TRBJ1-5	TRBV2	many	-
CSALDYHQETQYF	TGCAGTGCTTTGGACTATCACCAAGAGACCCAGTACTTC	TRBJ2-5	TRBV20-1	many	-
CSVVWETEAFF	TGCAGCGTTGTATGGGAGACTGAAGCTTTCTTT	TRBJ1-1	TRBV29-1	few	-
CASSSPTRSTDTQYF	TGTGCCAGCAGTTCCCCCACTCGCAGCACAGATACGCAGTATTTT	TRBJ2-3	TRBV12-3/TRBV12-4	many	-
CASSQATTGEQYF	TGTGCCAGCAGCCAAGCTACCACTGGCGAGCAGTACTTC	TRBJ2-7	TRBV4-2	many	-
CASSPRTSGREIPLYEQYF	TGTGCCAGCAGCCCTCGGACTAGCGGACGGGAGATACCCCTCTACGAGCAGTACTTC	TRBJ2-7	TRBV4-2	many	TRBD2
CASSLLAVFVF	TGTGCCAGCAGTTTACTAGCGGTGTTTGTCTTC	TRBJ2-1	TRBV12-3/TRBV12-4	many	TRBD2
CSAPKRVEGTDTQYF	TGCAGTGCTCCGAAGCGTGTAGAAGGCACAGATACGCAGTATTTT	TRBJ2-3	TRBV20-1	many	-
CASSRAGLAGVYNEQFF	TGTGCCAGCAGTCGGGCAGGACTAGCGGGGGTCTACAATGAGCAGTTCTTC	TRBJ2-1	TRBV12-3/TRBV12-4	many	TRBD2
CASSLVPSSGTDTQYF	TGTGCCAGCAGCTTAGTCCCTAGCTCCGGCACAGATACGCAGTATTTT	TRBJ2-3	TRBV7-2	many	-
CASSLEAVWVNNEQFF	TGTGCCAGCAGTTTGGAGGCGGTCTGGGTCAACAATGAGCAGTTCTTC	TRBJ2-1	TRBV12-3/TRBV12-4	many	-
CASSQQGLNEQFF	TGTGCCAGCAGCCAACAGGGGCTAAATGAGCAGTTCTTC	TRBJ2-1	TRBV3-1	few	-
CSARERTGSGYTF	TGCAGTGCTAGAGAAAGGACAGGGAGTGGCTACACCTTC	TRBJ1-2	TRBV20-1	many	TRBD1
CASSYGPGSNTGELFF	TGTGCCAGCAGTTACGGTCCGGGCTCGAACACCGGGGAGCTGTTTTTT	TRBJ2-2	TRBV6-2/TRBV6-3	many	-
CASSLQSGNEQFF	TGTGCCAGCAGCTTACAGAGCGGCAATGAGCAGTTCTTC	TRBJ2-1	TRBV11-2	-	-
CASSYHRDSSYEQYF	TGTGCCAGCAGTTACCATCGGGATAGCTCCTACGAGCAGTACTTC	TRBJ2-7	TRBV6-2/TRBV6-3	many	-
CSVEGPDSRRGDTQYF	TGCAGCGTTGAAGGACCCGACTCCCGCCGAGGAGATACGCAGTATTTT	TRBJ2-3	TRBV29-1	many	-
CAWSVQGANTQYF	TGTGCCTGGAGTGTACAAGGGGCGAATACGCAGTATTTT	TRBJ2-3	TRBV30	-	-
CASSPGQVVHYGYTF	TGTGCCAGCAGCCCTGGACAAGTCGTTCACTATGGCTACACCTTC	TRBJ1-2	TRBV6-2/TRBV6-3	-	-
CSARIAGGGETQYF	TGCAGTGCTAGGATAGCGGGAGGGGGAGAGACCCAGTACTTC	TRBJ2-5	TRBV20-1	many	TRBD2
CASLAGLDANEQFF	TGTGCCAGCCTAGCGGGACTGGACGCCAATGAGCAGTTCTTC	TRBJ2-1	TRBV12-3/TRBV12-4	many	TRBD2
CASSYQGQGARETQYF	TGTGCCAGCAGTTACCAGGGACAGGGGGCCAGGGAGACCCAGTACTTC	TRBJ2-5	TRBV6-5	many	TRBD1
CASSIAHRSRAFF	TGTGCCAGTAGTATAGCCCACAGGTCTCGGGCTTTCTTT	TRBJ1-1	TRBV19	few	-
CATSPGGETQYF	TGCGCAACAAGCCCTGGGGGAGAGACCCAGTACTTC	TRBJ2-5	TRBV19	few	-
CASSADRSNYGYTF	TGTGCCAGCAGCGCGGACAGGAGTAACTATGGCTACACCTTC	TRBJ1-2	TRBV9	many	TRBD1